This T cell receptor (beta chain) was retrieved from a study of cytomegalovirus exposure and HLA in healthy donors. Study findings and constraints: What was likely a sequencing artifact was a cluster of highly shared sequence variants.

Germline V lookup: CDR1 SGHRS, CDR2 YFSETQ. The V and J ends lost 3 bases and 4 bases, in that order; junction bases with no gene match: 2. The CDR3 runs to 14 residues. With 60 Vbeta and 13 Jbeta primers, the PCR was carried out. Method: immunoSEQ multiplex PCR; TCRdb's copy keeps in-frame clones and lacks some. Of some 200,000 clones detected, more than 80% appear once; the ten largest clones hold about 2.6%. This clone was detected once. Its antigen is not identified. The chain uses TRBV5-1 and TRBJ2-1; 9 nucleotides line up with TRBD1. The sample was PBMCs. This TCR came from a woman aged 50 to 60 in good health and CMV-seropositive. The CDR3 spells CASSSGTGYNEQFF. In DNA, the CDR3 is TGCGCCAGCAGCTCCGGGACAGGGTACAATGAGCAGTTCTTC.